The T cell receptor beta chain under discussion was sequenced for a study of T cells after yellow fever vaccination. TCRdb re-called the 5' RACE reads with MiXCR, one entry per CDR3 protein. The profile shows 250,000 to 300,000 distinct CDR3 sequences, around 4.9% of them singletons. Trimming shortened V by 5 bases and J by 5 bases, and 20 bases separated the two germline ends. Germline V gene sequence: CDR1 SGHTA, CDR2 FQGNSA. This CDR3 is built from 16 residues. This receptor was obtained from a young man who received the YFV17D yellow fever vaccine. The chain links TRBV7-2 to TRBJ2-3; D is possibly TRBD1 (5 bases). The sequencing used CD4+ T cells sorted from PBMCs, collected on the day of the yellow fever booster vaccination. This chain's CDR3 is CASSPWGGYQGDTQYF. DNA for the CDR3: TGTGCCAGCAGCCCGTGGGGTGGCTATCAGGGAGATACGCAGTATTTT.